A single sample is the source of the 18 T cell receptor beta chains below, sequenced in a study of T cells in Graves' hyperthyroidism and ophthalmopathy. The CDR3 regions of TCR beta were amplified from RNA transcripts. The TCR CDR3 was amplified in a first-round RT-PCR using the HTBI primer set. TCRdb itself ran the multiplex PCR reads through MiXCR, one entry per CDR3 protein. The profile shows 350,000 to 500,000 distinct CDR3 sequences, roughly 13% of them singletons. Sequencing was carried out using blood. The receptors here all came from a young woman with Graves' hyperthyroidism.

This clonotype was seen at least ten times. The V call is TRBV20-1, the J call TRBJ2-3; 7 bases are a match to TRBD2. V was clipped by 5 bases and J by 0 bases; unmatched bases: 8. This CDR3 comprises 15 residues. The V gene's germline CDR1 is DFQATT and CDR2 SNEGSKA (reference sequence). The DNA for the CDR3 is TGCAGTGCTCGGGACTACCAAAGGAGCACAGATACGCAGTATTTT. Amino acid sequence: CSARDYQRSTDTQYF.

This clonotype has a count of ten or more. CDR3 protein: CASSHHYEQYF. The CDR3 DNA follows: TGTGCCAGCAGCCACCACTACGAGCAGTACTTC. The genes are TRBV14 and TRBJ2-7; D remains unclear. The CDR3 length is 11 residues. Trimming left V 3 bases short and J 3 bases short, with 3 bases between. Germline values: CDR1 SGHDN, CDR2 FVKESK.

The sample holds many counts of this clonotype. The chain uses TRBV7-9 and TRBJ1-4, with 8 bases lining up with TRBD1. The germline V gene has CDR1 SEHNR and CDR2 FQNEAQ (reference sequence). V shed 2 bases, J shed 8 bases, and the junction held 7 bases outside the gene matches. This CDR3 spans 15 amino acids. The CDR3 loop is CASSLTGQAGEKLFF. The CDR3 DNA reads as TGTGCCAGCAGCTTAACGGGACAGGCTGGGGAAAAACTGTTTTTT.

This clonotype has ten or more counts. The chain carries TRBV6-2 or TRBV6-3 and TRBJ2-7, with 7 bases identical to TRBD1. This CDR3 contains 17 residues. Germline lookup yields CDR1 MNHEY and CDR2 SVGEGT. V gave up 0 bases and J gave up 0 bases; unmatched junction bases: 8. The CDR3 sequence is CASSYSLDRQSSYEQYF. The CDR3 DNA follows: TGTGCCAGCAGTTACTCGTTGGACAGGCAAAGCTCCTACGAGCAGTACTTC.

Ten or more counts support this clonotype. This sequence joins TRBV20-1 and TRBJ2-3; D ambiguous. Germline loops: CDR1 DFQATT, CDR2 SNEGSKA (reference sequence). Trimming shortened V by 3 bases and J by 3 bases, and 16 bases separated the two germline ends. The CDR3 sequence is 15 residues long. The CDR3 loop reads CSASWPARATDTQYF. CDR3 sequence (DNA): TGCAGTGCTAGTTGGCCAGCGCGAGCGACAGATACGCAGTATTTT.

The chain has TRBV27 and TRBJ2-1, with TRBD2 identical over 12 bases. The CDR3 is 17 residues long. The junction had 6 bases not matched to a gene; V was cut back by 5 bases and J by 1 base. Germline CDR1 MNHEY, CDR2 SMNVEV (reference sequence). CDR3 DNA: TGTGCCAGCAGTCGAAGACTAGCGGGAGTTTCCTACAATGAGCAGTTCTTC. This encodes CASSRRLAGVSYNEQFF.

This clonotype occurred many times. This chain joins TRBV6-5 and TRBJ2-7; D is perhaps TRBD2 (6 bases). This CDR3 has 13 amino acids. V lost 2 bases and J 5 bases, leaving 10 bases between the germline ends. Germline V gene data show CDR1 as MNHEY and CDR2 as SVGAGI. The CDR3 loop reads CASSYRGLDEQYF. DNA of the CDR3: TGTGCCAGCAGTTACCGGGGACTCGACGAGCAGTACTTC.

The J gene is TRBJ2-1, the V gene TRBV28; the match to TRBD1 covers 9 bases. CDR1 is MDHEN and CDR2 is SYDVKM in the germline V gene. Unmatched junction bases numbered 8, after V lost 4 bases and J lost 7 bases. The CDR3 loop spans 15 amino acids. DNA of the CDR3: TGTGCCAGCAGTTCGGGACAGGGACTACCGAATGAGCAGTTCTTC. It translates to CASSSGQGLPNEQFF. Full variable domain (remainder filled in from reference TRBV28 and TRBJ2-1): DVKVTQSSRYLVKRTGEKVFLECVQDMDHENMFWYRQDPGLGLRLIYFSYDVKMKEKGDIPEGYSVSREKKERFSLILESASTNQTSMYLCASSSGQGLPNEQFFGPGTRLTVL.

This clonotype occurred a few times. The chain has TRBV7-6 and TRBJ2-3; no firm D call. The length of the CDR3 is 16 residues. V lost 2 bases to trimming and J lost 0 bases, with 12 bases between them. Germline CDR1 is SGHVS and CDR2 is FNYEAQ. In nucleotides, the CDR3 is TGTGCCAGCAGCTTATTAACTATATCTAGCACAGATACGCAGTATTTT. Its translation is CASSLLTISSTDTQYF.

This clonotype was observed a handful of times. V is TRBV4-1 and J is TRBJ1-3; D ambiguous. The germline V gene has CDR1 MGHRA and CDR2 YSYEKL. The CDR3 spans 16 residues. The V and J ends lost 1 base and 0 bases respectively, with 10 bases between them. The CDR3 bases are TGCGCCAGCAGCCAAGGGGTTTTTTACTCTGGAAACACCATATATTTT. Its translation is CASSQGVFYSGNTIYF.

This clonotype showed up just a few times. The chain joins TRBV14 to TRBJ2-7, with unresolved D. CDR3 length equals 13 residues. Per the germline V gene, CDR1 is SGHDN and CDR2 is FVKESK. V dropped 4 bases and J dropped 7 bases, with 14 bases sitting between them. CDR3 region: CASSPTRLVEQYF. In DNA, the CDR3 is TGTGCCAGCAGCCCAACCCGGCTAGTGGAGCAGTACTTC.

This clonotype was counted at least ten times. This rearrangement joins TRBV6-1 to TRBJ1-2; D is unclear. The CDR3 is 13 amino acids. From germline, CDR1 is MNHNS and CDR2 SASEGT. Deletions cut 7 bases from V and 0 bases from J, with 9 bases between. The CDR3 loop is CASTPGTNYGYTF. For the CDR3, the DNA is TGTGCCAGCACTCCGGGAACTAACTATGGCTACACCTTC.

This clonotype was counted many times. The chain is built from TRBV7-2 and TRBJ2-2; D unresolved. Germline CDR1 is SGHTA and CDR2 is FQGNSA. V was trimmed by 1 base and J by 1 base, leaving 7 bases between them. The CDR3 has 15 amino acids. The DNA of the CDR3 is TGTGCCAGCAGCTTAGGGCAGGTGAACACCGGGGAGCTGTTTTTT. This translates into CASSLGQVNTGELFF. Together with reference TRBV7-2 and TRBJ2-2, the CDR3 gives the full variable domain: GAGVSQSPSNKVTEKGKDVELRCDPISGHTALYWYRQSLGQGLEFLIYFQGNSAPDKSGLPSDRFSAERTGGSVSTLTIQRTQQEDSAVYLCASSLGQVNTGELFFGEGSRLTVL.

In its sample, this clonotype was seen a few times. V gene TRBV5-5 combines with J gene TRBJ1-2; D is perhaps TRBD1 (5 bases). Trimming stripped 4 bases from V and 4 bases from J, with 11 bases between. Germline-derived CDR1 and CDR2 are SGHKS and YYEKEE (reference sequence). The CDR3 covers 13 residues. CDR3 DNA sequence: TGTGCCAGCAGCCTACAGGAGAGCTATGGCTACACCTTC. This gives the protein CASSLQESYGYTF.

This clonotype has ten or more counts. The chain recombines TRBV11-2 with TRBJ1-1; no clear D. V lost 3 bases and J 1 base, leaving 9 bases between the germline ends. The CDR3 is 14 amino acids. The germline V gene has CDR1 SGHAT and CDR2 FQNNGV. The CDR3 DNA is TGTGCCAGCAGCTTTCGGACGGGGAACACTGAAGCTTTCTTT. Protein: CASSFRTGNTEAFF.

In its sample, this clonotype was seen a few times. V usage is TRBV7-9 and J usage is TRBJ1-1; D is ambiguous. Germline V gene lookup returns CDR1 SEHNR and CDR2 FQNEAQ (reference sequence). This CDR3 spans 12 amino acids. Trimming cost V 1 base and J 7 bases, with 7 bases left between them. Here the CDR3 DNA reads TGTGCCAGCAGCTTAGTCGTGCATGAAGCTTTCTTT. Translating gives CASSLVVHEAFF. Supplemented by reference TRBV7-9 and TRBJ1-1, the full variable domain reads DTGVSQNPRHKITKRGQNVTFRCDPISEHNRLYWYRQTLGQGPEFLTYFQNEAQLEKSRLLSDRFSAERPKGSFSTLEIQRTEQGDSAMYLCASSLVVHEAFFGQGTRLTVV.

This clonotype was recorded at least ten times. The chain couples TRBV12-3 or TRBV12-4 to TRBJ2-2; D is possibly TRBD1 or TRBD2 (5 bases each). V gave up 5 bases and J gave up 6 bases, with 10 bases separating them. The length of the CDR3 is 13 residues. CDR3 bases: TGTGCCAGCAGTCCGGGACCGGCCGGGGAGCTGTTTTTT. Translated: CASSPGPAGELFF.

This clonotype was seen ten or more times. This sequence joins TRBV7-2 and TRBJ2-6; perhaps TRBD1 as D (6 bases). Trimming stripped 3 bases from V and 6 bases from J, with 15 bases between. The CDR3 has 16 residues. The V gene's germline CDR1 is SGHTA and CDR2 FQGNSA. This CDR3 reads CASSFKYRAEANVLTF. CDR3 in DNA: TGTGCCAGCAGCTTTAAATACAGGGCGGAGGCCAACGTCCTGACTTTC.